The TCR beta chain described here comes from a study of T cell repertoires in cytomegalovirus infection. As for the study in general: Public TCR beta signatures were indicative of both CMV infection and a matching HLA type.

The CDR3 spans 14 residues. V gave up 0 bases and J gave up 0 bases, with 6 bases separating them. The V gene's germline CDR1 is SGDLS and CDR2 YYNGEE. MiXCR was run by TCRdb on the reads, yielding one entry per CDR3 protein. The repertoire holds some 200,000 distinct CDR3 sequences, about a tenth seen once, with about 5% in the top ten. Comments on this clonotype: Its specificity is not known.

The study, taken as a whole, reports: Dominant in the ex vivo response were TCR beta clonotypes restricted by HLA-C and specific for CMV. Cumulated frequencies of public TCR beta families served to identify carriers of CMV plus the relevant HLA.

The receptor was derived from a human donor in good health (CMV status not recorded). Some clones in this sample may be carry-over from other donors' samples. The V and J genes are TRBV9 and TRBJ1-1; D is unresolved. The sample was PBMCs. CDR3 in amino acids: CASSVGIMNTEAFF. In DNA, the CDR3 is TGTGCCAGCAGCGTAGGAATCATGAACACTGAAGCTTTCTTT.